The clone carrying this TCR beta chain was seen many times. CDR3 length: 13 amino acids. The germline CDR1 and CDR2 sequences are SGHTA and FQGNSA. V lost 3 bases, J lost 2 bases, and 7 bases lay in between. This record comes from a study of T cells in Graves' hyperthyroidism and ophthalmopathy. Amplified regions were TCR beta CDR3 sequences from RNA transcripts. The study used the HTBI primer set for a first-round RT-PCR of the TCR CDR3. TCRdb itself ran the multiplex PCR reads through MiXCR, one entry per CDR3 protein. The sample lists roughly 630,000 distinct CDR3 sequences; 15% to 18% were seen once.

The genes are TRBV7-2 and TRBJ2-5; D gene unclear. Sequencing was carried out using blood. The sequence was collected from a woman younger than 45 with Graves' hyperthyroidism. CDR3 sequence reads: CASSFDVQETQYF. The CDR3 DNA is TGTGCCAGCAGCTTCGACGTACAAGAGACCCAGTACTTC.